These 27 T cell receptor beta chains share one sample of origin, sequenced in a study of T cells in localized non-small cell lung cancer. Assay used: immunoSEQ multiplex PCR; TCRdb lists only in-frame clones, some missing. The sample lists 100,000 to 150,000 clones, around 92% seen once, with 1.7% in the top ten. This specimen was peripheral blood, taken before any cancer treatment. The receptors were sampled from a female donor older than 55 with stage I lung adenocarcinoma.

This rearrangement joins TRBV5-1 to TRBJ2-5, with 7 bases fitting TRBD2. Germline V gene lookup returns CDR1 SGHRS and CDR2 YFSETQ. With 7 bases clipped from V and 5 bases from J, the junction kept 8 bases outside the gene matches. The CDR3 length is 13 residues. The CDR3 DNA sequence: TGCGCCAGCCACTTACCGGGAGGCGAGACCCAGTACTTC. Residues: CASHLPGGETQYF.

CDR3 sequence (DNA): TGCGCCAGCAGCTTGGGTTCTAGCGCCCCCGGGCCCCAGTACTTC. Amino acids: CASSLGSSAPGPQYF. V is TRBV5-1 and J is TRBJ2-5; possible D gene TRBD2, 6 bases. The V end was cut by 0 bases, the J end by 9 bases, with 18 bases between. Germline V gene data show CDR1 as SGHRS and CDR2 as YFSETQ. The CDR3 has 15 residues. The full variable domain, with the rest looked up from reference TRBV5-1 and TRBJ2-5, is KAGVTQTPRYLIKTRGQQVTLSCSPISGHRSVSWYQQTPGQGLQFLFEYFSETQRNKGNFPGRFSGRQFSNSRSEMNVSTLELGDSALYLCASSLGSSAPGPQYFGPGTRLLVL.

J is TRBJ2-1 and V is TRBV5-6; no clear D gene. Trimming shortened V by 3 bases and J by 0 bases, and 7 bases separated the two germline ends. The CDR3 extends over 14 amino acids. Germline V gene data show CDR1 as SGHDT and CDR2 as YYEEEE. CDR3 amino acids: CASSYTISYNEQFF. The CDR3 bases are TGTGCCAGCAGCTACACGATCTCCTACAATGAGCAGTTCTTC.

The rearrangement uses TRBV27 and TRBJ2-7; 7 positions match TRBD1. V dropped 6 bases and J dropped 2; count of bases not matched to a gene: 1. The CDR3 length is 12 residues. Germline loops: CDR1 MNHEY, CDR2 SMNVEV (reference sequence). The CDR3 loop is CASRGQTYEQYF. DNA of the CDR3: TGTGCCAGCAGGGGACAGACCTACGAGCAGTACTTC.

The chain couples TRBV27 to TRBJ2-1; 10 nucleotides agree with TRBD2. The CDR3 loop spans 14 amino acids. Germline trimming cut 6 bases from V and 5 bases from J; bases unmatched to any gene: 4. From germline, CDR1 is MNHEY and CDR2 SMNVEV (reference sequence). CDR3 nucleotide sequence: TGTGCCAGCAGCCCCGGGACTAGCGACAATGAGCAGTTCTTC. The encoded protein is CASSPGTSDNEQFF.

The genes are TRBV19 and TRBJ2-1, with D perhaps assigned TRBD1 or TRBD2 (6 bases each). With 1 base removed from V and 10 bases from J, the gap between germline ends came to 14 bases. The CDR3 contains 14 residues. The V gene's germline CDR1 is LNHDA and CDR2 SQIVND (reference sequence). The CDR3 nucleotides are TGTGCCAGTAGTATAGTCGGGGGCAAGGTCGAGCAGTTCTTC. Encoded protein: CASSIVGGKVEQFF.

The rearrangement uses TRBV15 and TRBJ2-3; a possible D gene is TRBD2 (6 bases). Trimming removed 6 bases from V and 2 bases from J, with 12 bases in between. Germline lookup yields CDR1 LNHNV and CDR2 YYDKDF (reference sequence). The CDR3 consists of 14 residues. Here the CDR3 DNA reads TGTGCCACCAGGGATAGCGGAAACACAGATACGCAGTATTTT. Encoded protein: CATRDSGNTDTQYF.

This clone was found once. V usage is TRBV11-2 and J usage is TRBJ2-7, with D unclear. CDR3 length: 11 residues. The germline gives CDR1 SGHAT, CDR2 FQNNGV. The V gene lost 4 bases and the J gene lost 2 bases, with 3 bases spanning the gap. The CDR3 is CASSSAYEQYF. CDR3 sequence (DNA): TGTGCCAGCAGCTCGGCCTACGAGCAGTACTTC.

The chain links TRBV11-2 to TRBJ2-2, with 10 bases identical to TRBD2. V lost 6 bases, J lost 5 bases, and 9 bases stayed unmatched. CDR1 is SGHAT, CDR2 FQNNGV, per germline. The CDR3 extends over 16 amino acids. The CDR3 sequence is CASSQLAGRGTGELFF. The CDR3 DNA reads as TGTGCCAGCAGTCAACTAGCGGGGCGGGGGACCGGGGAGCTGTTTTTT.

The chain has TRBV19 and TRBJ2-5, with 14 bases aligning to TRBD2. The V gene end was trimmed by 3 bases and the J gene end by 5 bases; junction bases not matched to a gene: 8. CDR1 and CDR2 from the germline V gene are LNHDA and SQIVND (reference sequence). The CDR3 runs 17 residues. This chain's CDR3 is CASSILGLAGDRETQYF. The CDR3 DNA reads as TGTGCCAGTAGTATCTTGGGACTAGCGGGAGATCGGGAGACCCAGTACTTC.

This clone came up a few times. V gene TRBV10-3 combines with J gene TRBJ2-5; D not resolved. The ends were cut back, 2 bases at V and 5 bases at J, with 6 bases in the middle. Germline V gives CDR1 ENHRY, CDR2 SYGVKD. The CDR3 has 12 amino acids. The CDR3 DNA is TGTGCCATCAGTGAGGTAGGGGAGACCCAGTACTTC. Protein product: CAISEVGETQYF.

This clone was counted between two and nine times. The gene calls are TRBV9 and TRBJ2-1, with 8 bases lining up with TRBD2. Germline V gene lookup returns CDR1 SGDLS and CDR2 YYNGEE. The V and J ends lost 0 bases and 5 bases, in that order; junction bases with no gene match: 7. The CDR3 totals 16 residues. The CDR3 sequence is CASSVAPGLGDNEQFF. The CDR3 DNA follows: TGTGCCAGCAGCGTAGCCCCGGGACTAGGGGACAATGAGCAGTTCTTC.

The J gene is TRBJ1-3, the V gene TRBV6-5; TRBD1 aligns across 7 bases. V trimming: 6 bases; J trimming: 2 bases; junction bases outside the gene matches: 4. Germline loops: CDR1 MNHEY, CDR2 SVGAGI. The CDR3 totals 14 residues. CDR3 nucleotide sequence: TGTGCCAGCAGCCTGGGACAGACTGGAAACACCATATATTTT. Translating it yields CASSLGQTGNTIYF.

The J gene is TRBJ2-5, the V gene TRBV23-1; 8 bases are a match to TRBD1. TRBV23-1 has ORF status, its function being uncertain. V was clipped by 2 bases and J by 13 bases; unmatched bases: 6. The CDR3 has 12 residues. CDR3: CASSQPTGGRYF. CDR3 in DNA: TGCGCCAGCAGTCAACCCACAGGGGGTAGGTACTTC.

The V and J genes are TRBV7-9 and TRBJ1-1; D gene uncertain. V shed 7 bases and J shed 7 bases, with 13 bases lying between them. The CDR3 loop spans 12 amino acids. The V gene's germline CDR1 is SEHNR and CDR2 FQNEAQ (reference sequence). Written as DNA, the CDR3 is TGTGCCAGCACCTATAGCGGGGTTGAAGCTTTCTTT. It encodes CASTYSGVEAFF.

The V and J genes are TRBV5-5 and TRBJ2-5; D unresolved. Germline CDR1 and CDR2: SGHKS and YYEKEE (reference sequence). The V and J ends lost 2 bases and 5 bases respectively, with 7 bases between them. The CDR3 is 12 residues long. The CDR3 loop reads CASSFQWETQYF. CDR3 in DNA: TGTGCCAGCAGCTTCCAGTGGGAGACCCAGTACTTC.

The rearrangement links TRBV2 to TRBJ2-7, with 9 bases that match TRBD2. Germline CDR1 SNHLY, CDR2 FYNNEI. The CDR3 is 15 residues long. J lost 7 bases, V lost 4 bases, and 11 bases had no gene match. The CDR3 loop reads CASSVLPSGTREQYF. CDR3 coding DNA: TGTGCCAGCAGTGTTCTCCCTAGCGGGACGCGGGAGCAGTACTTC.

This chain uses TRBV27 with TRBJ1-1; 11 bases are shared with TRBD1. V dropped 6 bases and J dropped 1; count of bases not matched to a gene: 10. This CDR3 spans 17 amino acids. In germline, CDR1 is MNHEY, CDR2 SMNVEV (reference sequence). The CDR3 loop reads CASREGQGAFWNTEAFF. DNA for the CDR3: TGTGCCAGCAGGGAAGGACAGGGGGCTTTTTGGAACACTGAAGCTTTCTTT.

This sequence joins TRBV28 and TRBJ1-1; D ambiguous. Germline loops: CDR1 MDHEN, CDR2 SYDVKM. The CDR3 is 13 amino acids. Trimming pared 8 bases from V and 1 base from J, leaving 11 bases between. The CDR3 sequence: CASYGRKNTEAFF. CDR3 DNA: TGTGCCAGCTATGGACGGAAGAACACTGAAGCTTTCTTT.

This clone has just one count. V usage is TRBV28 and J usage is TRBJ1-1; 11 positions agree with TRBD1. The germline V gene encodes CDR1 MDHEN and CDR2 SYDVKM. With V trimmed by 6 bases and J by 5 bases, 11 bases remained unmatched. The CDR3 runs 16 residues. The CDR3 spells CASRIPGTGGRTEAFF. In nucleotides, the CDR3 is TGTGCCAGCAGAATTCCCGGGACAGGGGGAAGGACTGAAGCTTTCTTT.

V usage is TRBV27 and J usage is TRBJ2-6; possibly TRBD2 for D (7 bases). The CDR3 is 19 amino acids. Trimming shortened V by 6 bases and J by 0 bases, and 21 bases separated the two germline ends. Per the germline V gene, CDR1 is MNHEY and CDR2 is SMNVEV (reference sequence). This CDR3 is CASRPKQGGVISGANVLTF. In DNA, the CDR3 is TGTGCCAGCAGGCCGAAACAAGGGGGGGTGATCTCTGGGGCCAACGTCCTGACTTTC.

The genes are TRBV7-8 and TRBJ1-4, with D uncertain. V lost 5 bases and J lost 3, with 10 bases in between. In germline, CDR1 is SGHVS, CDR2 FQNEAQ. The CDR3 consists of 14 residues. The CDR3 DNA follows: TGTGCCAGCAGCGCCCGGGGTCCTAATGAAAAACTGTTTTTT. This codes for CASSARGPNEKLFF.

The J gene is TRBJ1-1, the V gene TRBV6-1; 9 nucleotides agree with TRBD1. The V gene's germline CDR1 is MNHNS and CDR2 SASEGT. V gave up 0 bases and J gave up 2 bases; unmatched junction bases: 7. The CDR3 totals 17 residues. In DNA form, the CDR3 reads TGTGCCAGCAGTGAAGCGGTTCGGGACAGGGCTAACACTGAAGCTTTCTTT. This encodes CASSEAVRDRANTEAFF.

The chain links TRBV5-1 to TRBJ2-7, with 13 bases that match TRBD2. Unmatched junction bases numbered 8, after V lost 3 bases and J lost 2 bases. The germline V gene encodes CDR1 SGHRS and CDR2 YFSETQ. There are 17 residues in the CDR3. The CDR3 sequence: CASSSDPTSGRAYEQYF. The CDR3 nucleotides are TGCGCCAGCAGCTCCGACCCTACTAGCGGGAGGGCCTACGAGCAGTACTTC.

In DNA, the CDR3 is TGTGCCAGCAGTGTGGCCGGTAACACTGAAGCTTTCTTT. Translation: CASSVAGNTEAFF. The chain employs TRBV25-1 and TRBJ1-1; D not certain. Germline CDR1 is MGHDK and CDR2 is SYGVNS. The CDR3 loop spans 13 amino acids. V lost 4 bases and J lost 2, with 8 bases in between.

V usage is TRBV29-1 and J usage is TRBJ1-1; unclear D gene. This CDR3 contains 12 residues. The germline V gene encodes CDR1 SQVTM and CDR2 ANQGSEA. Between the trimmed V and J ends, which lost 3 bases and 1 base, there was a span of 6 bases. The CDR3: CSVDGRNTEAFF. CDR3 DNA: TGCAGCGTTGACGGACGGAACACTGAAGCTTTCTTT.

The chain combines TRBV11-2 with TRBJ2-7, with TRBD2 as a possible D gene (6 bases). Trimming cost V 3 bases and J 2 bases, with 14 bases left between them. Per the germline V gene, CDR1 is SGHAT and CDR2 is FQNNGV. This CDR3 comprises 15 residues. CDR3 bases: TGTGCCAGCAGCTTTCCGGGAGACATCCCCTACGAGCAGTACTTC. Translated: CASSFPGDIPYEQYF.